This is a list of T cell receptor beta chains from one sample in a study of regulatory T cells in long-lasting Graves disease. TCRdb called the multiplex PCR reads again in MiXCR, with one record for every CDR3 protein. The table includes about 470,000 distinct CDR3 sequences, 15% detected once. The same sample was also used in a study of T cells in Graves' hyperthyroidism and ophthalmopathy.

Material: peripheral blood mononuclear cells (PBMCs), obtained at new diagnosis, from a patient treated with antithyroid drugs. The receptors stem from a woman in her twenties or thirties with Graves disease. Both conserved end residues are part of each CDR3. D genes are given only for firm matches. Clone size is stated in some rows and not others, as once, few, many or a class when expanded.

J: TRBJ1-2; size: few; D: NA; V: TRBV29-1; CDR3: CSVEGHGNGYTF; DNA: TGCAGCGTTGAGGGGCACGGGAATGGCTACACCTTC
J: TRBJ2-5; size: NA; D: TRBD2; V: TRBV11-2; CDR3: CASSLDPGGGTQYF; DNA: TGTGCCAGCAGCTTAGACCCGGGGGGGGGGACCCAGTACTTC
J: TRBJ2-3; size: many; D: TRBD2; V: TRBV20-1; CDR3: CSARRLIAGPVDTQYF; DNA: TGCAGTGCTAGGCGGTTAATAGCGGGACCGGTAGATACGCAGTATTTT
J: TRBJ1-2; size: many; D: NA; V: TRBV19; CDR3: CASSMIAADYGYTF; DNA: TGTGCCAGTAGTATGATTGCAGCCGACTATGGCTACACCTTC
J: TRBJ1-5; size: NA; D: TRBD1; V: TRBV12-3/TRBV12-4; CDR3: CASSMGRGQGARQPQHF; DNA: TGTGCCAGCAGTATGGGCCGCGGACAGGGGGCAAGACAGCCCCAGCATTTT
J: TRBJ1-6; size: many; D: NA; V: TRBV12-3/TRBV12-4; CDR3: CASSRGRGGRPLHF; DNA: TGTGCCAGCAGCCGAGGGAGGGGAGGGAGACCCCTCCACTTT
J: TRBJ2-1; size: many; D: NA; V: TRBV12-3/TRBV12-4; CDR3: CASSLVGDLQAYNEQFF; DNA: TGTGCCAGCAGTTTAGTGGGGGACTTGCAGGCCTACAATGAGCAGTTCTTC
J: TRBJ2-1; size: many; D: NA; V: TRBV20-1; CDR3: CSARTRFKAYNEQFF; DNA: TGCAGTGCACGGACCCGGTTTAAGGCCTACAATGAGCAGTTCTTC
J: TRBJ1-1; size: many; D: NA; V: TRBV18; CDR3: CASSPLELGRGDTEAFF; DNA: TGTGCCAGCTCACCCCTGGAACTAGGGAGGGGTGACACTGAAGCTTTCTTT
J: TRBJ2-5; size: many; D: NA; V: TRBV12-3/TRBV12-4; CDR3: CASSFDVSETQYF; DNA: TGTGCCAGCAGTTTTGATGTATCGGAGACCCAGTACTTC
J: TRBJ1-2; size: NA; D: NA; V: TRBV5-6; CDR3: CASSLLRGSYGYTF; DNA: TGTGCCAGCAGCTTGTTACGGGGGAGCTATGGCTACACCTTC
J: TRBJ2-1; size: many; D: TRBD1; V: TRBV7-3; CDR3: CASSLAGGDFNEQFF; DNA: TGTGCCAGCAGCTTAGCAGGGGGCGATTTTAATGAGCAGTTCTTC
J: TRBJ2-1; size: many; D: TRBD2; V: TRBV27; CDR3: CASSLYLAGGINEQFF; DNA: TGTGCCAGCAGTTTATACCTCGCGGGAGGAATTAATGAGCAGTTCTTC
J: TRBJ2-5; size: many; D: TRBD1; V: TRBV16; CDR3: CASSQKTGKETQYF; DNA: TGTGCCAGCAGCCAGAAGACAGGGAAAGAGACCCAGTACTTC
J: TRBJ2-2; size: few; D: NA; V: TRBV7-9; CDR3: CASSITGNTGELFF; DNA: TGTGCCAGCAGCATTACGGGGAACACCGGGGAGCTGTTTTTT
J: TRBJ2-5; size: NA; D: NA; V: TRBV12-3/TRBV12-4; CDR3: CVSSLAPPGGKTQYF; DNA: TGTGTCAGCAGTTTAGCGCCTCCGGGTGGAAAGACCCAGTACTTC
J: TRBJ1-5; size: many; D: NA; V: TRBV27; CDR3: CASSLVPQVSQHF; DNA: TGTGCCAGCAGTTTAGTTCCCCAAGTGTCCCAGCATTTT
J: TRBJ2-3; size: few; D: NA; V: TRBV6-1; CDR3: CASSEVYRATDTQYF; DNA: TGTGCCAGCAGTGAAGTCTACAGGGCCACAGATACGCAGTATTTT
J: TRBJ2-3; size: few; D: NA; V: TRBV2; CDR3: CASYGLRTDTQYF; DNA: TGTGCCAGCTACGGCCTCCGCACAGATACGCAGTATTTT
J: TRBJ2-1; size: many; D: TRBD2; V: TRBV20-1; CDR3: CSARDRLAAYNEQFF; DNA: TGCAGTGCTAGAGATAGACTAGCTGCCTACAATGAGCAGTTCTTC
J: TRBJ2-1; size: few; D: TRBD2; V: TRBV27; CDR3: CASSLIAGSYNEQFF; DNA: TGTGCCAGCAGTTTAATAGCGGGCTCCTACAATGAGCAGTTCTTC
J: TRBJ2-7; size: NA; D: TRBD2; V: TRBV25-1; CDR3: CASSAPSGTSYEQYF; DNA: TGTGCCAGCAGTGCCCCCAGCGGGACCTCCTACGAGCAGTACTTC
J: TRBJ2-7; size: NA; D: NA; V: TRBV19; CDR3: CASSPLLGEQYF; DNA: TGTGCCAGTAGTCCCCTGTTGGGGGAGCAGTACTTC
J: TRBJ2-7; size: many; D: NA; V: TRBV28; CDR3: CASKARGEQYF; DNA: TGTGCCAGCAAGGCTAGAGGCGAGCAGTACTTC
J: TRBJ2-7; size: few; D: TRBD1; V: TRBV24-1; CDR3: CATSDFWDSTYEQYF; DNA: TGTGCCACCAGTGATTTTTGGGACAGCACTTACGAGCAGTACTTC
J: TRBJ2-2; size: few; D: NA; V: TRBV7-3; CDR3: CASSVGLLNPTGELFF; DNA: TGTGCCAGCAGTGTGGGACTCCTAAACCCCACCGGGGAGCTGTTTTTT
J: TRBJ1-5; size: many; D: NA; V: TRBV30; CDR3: CAWRGGNQPQHF; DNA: TGTGCCTGGAGGGGCGGCAATCAGCCCCAGCATTTT
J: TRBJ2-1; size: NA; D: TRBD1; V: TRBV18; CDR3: CASSPWDSLRSEQFF; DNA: TGTGCCAGCTCACCTTGGGACAGCCTCCGCAGTGAGCAGTTCTTC
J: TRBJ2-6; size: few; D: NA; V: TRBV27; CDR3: CASSRPDVGSGANVLTF; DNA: TGTGCCAGCAGTCGGCCAGACGTGGGCTCCGGGGCCAACGTCCTGACTTTC
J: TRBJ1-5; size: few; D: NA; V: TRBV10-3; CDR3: CAISEDRVSQPQHF; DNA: TGTGCCATCAGTGAGGATCGGGTTAGTCAGCCCCAGCATTTT
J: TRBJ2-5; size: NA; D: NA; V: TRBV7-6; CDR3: CASSLAGFETRYF; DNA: TGTGCCAGCAGCTTAGCAGGGTTTGAGACCCGGTACTTC
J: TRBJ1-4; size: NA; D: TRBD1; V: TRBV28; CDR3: CASSLGRGLATNEKLFF; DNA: TGTGCCAGCAGTTTGGGCAGGGGGCTTGCAACTAATGAAAAACTGTTTTTT
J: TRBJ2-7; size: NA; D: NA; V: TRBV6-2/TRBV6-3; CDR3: CASSEEGGRTEQYF; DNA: TGTGCCAGCAGTGAGGAAGGGGGTCGAACGGAGCAGTACTTC
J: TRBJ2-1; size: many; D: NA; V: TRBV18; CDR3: CASSPWTNEQFF; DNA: TGTGCCAGCTCACCCTGGACGAATGAGCAGTTCTTC
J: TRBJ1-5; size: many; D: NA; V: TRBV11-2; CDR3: CASSLGAVGNQPQHF; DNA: TGTGCCAGCAGCTTAGGTGCCGTGGGCAATCAGCCCCAGCATTTT
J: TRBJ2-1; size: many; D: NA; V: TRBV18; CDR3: CASSPPGFSGDEQFF; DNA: TGTGCCAGCTCACCACCGGGATTCAGCGGTGATGAGCAGTTCTTC
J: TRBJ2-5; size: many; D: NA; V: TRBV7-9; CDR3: CASSSSPGSAYQETQYF; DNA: TGTGCCAGCAGCTCTTCCCCGGGTAGCGCATACCAAGAGACCCAGTACTTC
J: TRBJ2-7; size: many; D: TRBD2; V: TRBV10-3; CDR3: CATGTSPYEQYF; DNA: TGTGCCACCGGGACTAGCCCTTACGAGCAGTACTTC
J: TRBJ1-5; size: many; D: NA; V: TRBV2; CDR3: CASSKDSVNQPQHF; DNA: TGTGCCAGCAGTAAGGACAGCGTCAATCAGCCCCAGCATTTT
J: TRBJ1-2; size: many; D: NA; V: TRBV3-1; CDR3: CASSQENRANYGYTF; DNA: TGTGCCAGCAGCCAAGAGAACAGGGCTAACTATGGCTACACCTTC
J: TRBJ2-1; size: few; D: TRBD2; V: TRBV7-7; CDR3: CASSPRGVDEQFF; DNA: TGTGCTAGCAGCCCCCGGGGGGTCGATGAGCAGTTCTTC